This entry lists 32 T cell receptor beta chains sequenced from one sample in a study of cytomegalovirus exposure and HLA in healthy donors. Repertoires were generated with immunoSEQ multiplex PCR, while TCRdb's copy carries only in-frame clones and drops some. The sample has 150,000 to 200,000 clones, about 80% seen once. Sequencing used PBMCs. The receptors shown here come from a man aged 18-30 years in good health and CMV-seropositive.

The DNA for the CDR3 is TGCGCCAGCAGCCAAGATCCCCTAAACTCTGGAAACACCATATATTTT. Translating it yields CASSQDPLNSGNTIYF. The rearrangement uses TRBV4-3 and TRBJ1-3; D gene unclear. The CDR3 has 16 residues. Trimming pared 0 bases from V and 0 bases from J, leaving 9 bases between. CDR1 is LGHNA and CDR2 is YSLEER in the germline V gene.

The chain links TRBV25-1 to TRBJ1-3, with TRBD1 matching 7 bases. The CDR3 covers 17 residues. The germline CDR1 and CDR2 sequences are MGHDK and SYGVNS. After removal of 2 bases from V and 2 bases from J, the junction contained 9 bases not matched to a gene. The CDR3 DNA is TGTGCCAGCAGTGAAGGGACAGAGGACGGGCCTGGAAACACCATATATTTT. This encodes CASSEGTEDGPGNTIYF.

The table lists this clone with a count of one. This chain links TRBV5-1 with TRBJ2-1; TRBD1 matches 7 bases. This CDR3 is 14 amino acids long. Germline loops: CDR1 SGHRS, CDR2 YFSETQ. V dropped 5 bases and J dropped 7; count of bases not matched to a gene: 9. CDR3 sequence (DNA): TGCGCCAGCAGTTTTTCAGGACAGGCTAATGAGCAGTTCTTC. Its protein product is CASSFSGQANEQFF.

The chain has TRBV9 and TRBJ1-3, with 12 nucleotides matching TRBD1. Germline CDR1 is SGDLS and CDR2 is YYNGEE. The V segment lost 4 bases and the J segment 7 bases; nucleotides outside the gene matches: 3. This CDR3 comprises 14 residues. The DNA for the CDR3 is TGTGCCAGCAGCCCGGGACAGGGGGCGAACACCATATATTTT. It specifies CASSPGQGANTIYF.

The chain links TRBV27 to TRBJ2-1; tentative D call: TRBD2 (5 bases). Trimming stripped 7 bases from V and 4 bases from J, with 11 bases between. Germline CDR1 is MNHEY and CDR2 is SMNVEV (reference sequence). The CDR3 has 13 amino acids. For the CDR3, the DNA is TGTGCCAGCACCCTAGCAGGATACAATGAGCAGTTCTTC. It yields the protein CASTLAGYNEQFF.

This chain uses TRBV27 with TRBJ2-2, with D perhaps TRBD1 (6 bases). In germline, CDR1 is MNHEY, CDR2 SMNVEV (reference sequence). The CDR3 runs to 15 residues. Trimming cost V 4 bases and J 2 bases, with 11 bases left between them. CDR3 DNA sequence: TGTGCCAGCAGTTGGGGGCAGGCCAACACCGGGGAGCTGTTTTTT. Amino acids: CASSWGQANTGELFF.

This chain uses TRBV5-6 with TRBJ2-2; D is unclear. The CDR3 sequence is 13 residues long. V was shortened by 1 base and J by 3 bases, with 4 bases between the two germline ends. CDR1 is SGHDT and CDR2 is YYEEEE in the germline V gene. The CDR3 bases are TGTGCCAGCAGCTTGTCGTACACCGGGGAGCTGTTTTTT. This translates into CASSLSYTGELFF.

CDR3 nucleotide sequence: TGCAGTGCTAGACAGGGGGCGGGCTACACCTTC. Translated: CSARQGAGYTF. This chain connects TRBV20-1 to TRBJ1-2, with 8 bases that match TRBD1. The CDR3 runs 11 residues. V shed 2 bases, J shed 8 bases, and the junction held 1 base outside the gene matches. Looked up from germline, CDR1 is DFQATT and CDR2 is SNEGSKA (reference sequence).

The V and J genes are TRBV6-5 and TRBJ2-5; tentatively, D is TRBD1 (6 bases). The CDR3 is made up of 15 amino acids. Per the germline V gene, CDR1 is MNHEY and CDR2 is SVGAGI. V was clipped by 4 bases and J by 5 bases, with 17 bases between them. The CDR3 region has the DNA TGTGCCAGCAGTTCTCACAGGGATGGAGAGGAGACCCAGTACTTC. It codes for CASSSHRDGEETQYF.

This clone was picked up one time. The rearrangement uses TRBV19 and TRBJ1-2; tentative D call: TRBD1 (6 bases). CDR3 size: 15 residues. Germline loops: CDR1 LNHDA, CDR2 SQIVND (reference sequence). Trimming took 6 bases from V and 0 from J, leaving 14 bases between them. Here the CDR3 reads CASSLGTPANYGYTF. CDR3 in DNA: TGTGCCAGTAGCCTAGGGACACCGGCTAACTATGGCTACACCTTC.

The V and J genes are TRBV7-8 and TRBJ2-5, with TRBD1 as a possible D gene (8 bases). CDR1 and CDR2 from the germline V gene are SGHVS and FQNEAQ. V was trimmed by 1 base and J by 9 bases, leaving 18 bases between them. The CDR3 contains 15 residues. The CDR3 spells CASSLEPQGAGAQYF. The CDR3 DNA follows: TGTGCCAGCAGCTTAGAACCTCAGGGGGCGGGGGCCCAGTACTTC.

The CDR3 nucleotides read TGTGCCAGCAGTGAAGGAGGGGGTCCAGCTTTCGGGGAGCAGTTCTTC. This codes for CASSEGGGPAFGEQFF. This sequence joins TRBV6-1 and TRBJ2-1, with D maybe TRBD1 (6 bases). V shed 1 base and J shed 10 bases, with 20 bases lying between them. The CDR3 contains 16 residues. The germline V gene has CDR1 MNHNS and CDR2 SASEGT.

The chain has TRBV9 and TRBJ2-6; TRBD2 is a possible D gene (5 bases). The V and J ends lost 3 bases and 0 bases respectively, with 13 bases between them. Germline values: CDR1 SGDLS, CDR2 YYNGEE. This CDR3 has 17 amino acids. CDR3 sequence (DNA): TGTGCCAGCAGCGGGAGGTGGGCCAACTCTGGGGCCAACGTCCTGACTTTC. Translating gives CASSGRWANSGANVLTF.

This sequence joins TRBV6-5 and TRBJ2-1; D gene unclear. Germline values: CDR1 MNHEY, CDR2 SVGAGI. The V and J ends lost 6 bases and 4 bases respectively, with 4 bases between them. The CDR3 totals 11 residues. CDR3 nucleotide sequence: TGTGCCAGCAGAGCGTACAATGAGCAGTTCTTC. Its protein is CASRAYNEQFF.

The J gene is TRBJ2-3, the V gene TRBV5-4, with 13 bases aligning to TRBD2. This CDR3 contains 18 residues. J gave up 3 bases and V 4 bases, and 11 bases lay outside the gene matches. Germline CDR1 and CDR2: SGHNT and YYREEE (reference sequence). The CDR3 protein is CASSRLRTSGSYTDTQYF. The CDR3 DNA follows: TGTGCCAGCAGCCGCCTCCGGACTAGCGGGAGTTATACAGATACGCAGTATTTT. Looking up the rest from reference TRBV5-4 and TRBJ2-3 gives the full variable domain: ETGVTQSPTHLIKTRGQQVTLRCSSQSGHNTVSWYQQALGQGPQFIFQYYREEENGRGNFPPRFSGLQFPNYSSELNVNALELDDSALYLCASSRLRTSGSYTDTQYFGPGTRLTVL.

The table lists this clone with a few counts. The rearrangement links TRBV7-2 to TRBJ2-7, with TRBD2 identical over 13 bases. There are 14 residues in the CDR3. CDR1 is SGHTA, CDR2 FQGNSA, per germline. The V and J ends lost 2 bases and 7 bases, in that order; junction bases with no gene match: 2. CDR3 sequence (DNA): TGTGCCAGCAGCTTAAGACTAGCGGGAGGTGAGCAGTACTTC. Protein product: CASSLRLAGGEQYF.

The V call is TRBV18, the J call TRBJ2-5, with 8 positions matching TRBD1. The length of the CDR3 is 17 residues. In germline, CDR1 is KGHSH, CDR2 LQKENI. The ends lost 2 bases at V and 2 bases at J; junction bases unmatched: 10. CDR3 nucleotide sequence: TGTGCCAGCTCACCATCGGGCGGACAGGGCCGACAAGAGACCCAGTACTTC. Protein product: CASSPSGGQGRQETQYF.

The chain couples TRBV28 to TRBJ2-7; D call uncertain. Trimming left V 5 bases short and J 1 base short, with 15 bases between. Germline V lookup: CDR1 MDHEN, CDR2 SYDVKM. The CDR3 has 15 residues. In DNA form, the CDR3 reads TGTGCCAGCAGTCCCCGACACATGCCGTCCTACGAGCAGTACTTC. This codes for CASSPRHMPSYEQYF.

CDR3 loop: CASRALGGEQYF. The CDR3 DNA sequence: TGTGCCAGCAGGGCCCTCGGGGGCGAGCAGTACTTC. V is TRBV6-5 and J is TRBJ2-7, with D possibly being TRBD2 (6 bases). Germline V gene data show CDR1 as MNHEY and CDR2 as SVGAGI. The V gene lost 6 bases and the J gene lost 6 bases, with 12 bases spanning the gap. The CDR3 is 12 residues long.

The CDR3: CASSLGSLSTGELFF. In DNA, the CDR3 is TGCGCCAGCAGCTTGGGGTCCCTCAGCACCGGGGAGCTGTTTTTT. This chain connects TRBV5-1 to TRBJ2-2; no clear D. This CDR3 is built from 15 residues. Germline lookup yields CDR1 SGHRS and CDR2 YFSETQ. Trimming left V 0 bases short and J 4 bases short, with 10 bases between.

The gene calls are TRBV5-6 and TRBJ1-1; 8 bases map to TRBD1. This CDR3 is 16 amino acids long. V gave up 2 bases and J gave up 2 bases; unmatched junction bases: 8. Germline V gene sequence: CDR1 SGHDT, CDR2 YYEEEE. The CDR3, as DNA: TGTGCCAGCAGCTTTTACAGGGGGGTATTTAACACTGAAGCTTTCTTT. Amino acid sequence: CASSFYRGVFNTEAFF.

The rearrangement joins TRBV19 to TRBJ1-2; D call uncertain. The V end was cut by 1 base, the J end by 4 bases, with 7 bases between. In germline, CDR1 is LNHDA, CDR2 SQIVND (reference sequence). The CDR3 has 13 amino acids. The CDR3 loop is CASSIVPGYGYTF. In DNA, the CDR3 is TGTGCCAGTAGTATAGTTCCGGGCTATGGCTACACCTTC.

V gene TRBV27 combines with J gene TRBJ1-2; D remains unclear. This CDR3 has 14 amino acids. Trimming removed 8 bases at V and 5 bases at J, with 18 bases between. CDR1 is MNHEY and CDR2 is SMNVEV in the germline V gene (reference sequence). DNA for the CDR3: TGTGCCAGCGGACCCCGCGGGCAGGCATATGGCTACACCTTC. Translation: CASGPRGQAYGYTF.

The chain couples TRBV11-2 to TRBJ1-2, with 8 nucleotides matching TRBD1. Germline assignment: CDR1 SGHAT and CDR2 FQNNGV. The ends lost 6 bases at V and 6 bases at J; junction bases unmatched: 12. This CDR3 spans 15 amino acids. DNA for the CDR3: TGTGCCAGCAGACCGACCAGGACAGGGAGGGATGGCTACACCTTC. It translates to CASRPTRTGRDGYTF. The full variable domain, completed using reference TRBV11-2 and TRBJ1-2, is EAGVAQSPRYKIIEKRQSVAFWCNPISGHATLYWYQQILGQGPKLLIQFQNNGVVDDSQLPKDRFSAERLKGVDSTLKIQPAKLEDSAVYLCASRPTRTGRDGYTFGSGTRLTVV.

The rearrangement uses TRBV27 and TRBJ2-2; TRBD2 matches at 8 bases. From germline, CDR1 is MNHEY and CDR2 SMNVEV (reference sequence). This CDR3 is built from 16 residues. Losses at the gene ends were 3 bases for V and 1 base for J; bases not matched to a gene: 4. The CDR3 loop is CASSFLLAGNTGELFF. The CDR3 DNA reads TGTGCCAGCAGTTTCTTGCTAGCGGGGAACACCGGGGAGCTGTTTTTT.

The genes are TRBV7-8 and TRBJ1-5, with 9 nucleotides matching TRBD1. J was trimmed by 2 bases and V by 5 bases; bases with no gene match: 7. CDR3 length equals 16 residues. Germline V gene data show CDR1 as SGHVS and CDR2 as FQNEAQ. CDR3 nucleotide sequence: TGTGCCAGCAGCCTAGAGACAGGGGGTGGCAATCAGCCCCAGCATTTT. It codes for CASSLETGGGNQPQHF.

The chain carries TRBV6-1 and TRBJ1-1; 7 bases align to TRBD1. Germline CDR1 reads MNHNS; CDR2 reads SASEGT. The trim removed 8 bases at V and 4 bases at J, leaving 7 bases unmatched. There are 13 residues in the CDR3. CDR3 DNA: TGTGCCAGCTCGACGACAGGGAGCACTGAAGCTTTCTTT. Amino acid sequence: CASSTTGSTEAFF.

V is TRBV6-6 and J is TRBJ2-3; D call uncertain. CDR1 is MNHNY, CDR2 SVGAGI, per germline (reference sequence). This CDR3 region has 12 residues. V was trimmed by 6 bases and J by 4 bases, leaving 8 bases between them. CDR3 bases: TGTGCCAGCAGCCCCCAGTCAGATACGCAGTATTTT. Translating gives CASSPQSDTQYF.

The CDR3: CASSLGFGGRGASEQYF. Here the CDR3 DNA reads TGTGCCAGCAGCTTAGGTTTCGGGGGCAGGGGGGCGAGTGAGCAGTACTTC. The V and J genes are TRBV7-9 and TRBJ2-7; possible D gene TRBD1, 7 bases. V was cut by 1 base and J by 7 bases, with 23 bases left in between. From germline, CDR1 is SEHNR and CDR2 FQNEAQ (reference sequence). This CDR3 is built from 17 residues.

This clone appeared a single time. The V call is TRBV25-1, the J call TRBJ2-3; the match to TRBD1 covers 8 bases. CDR1 and CDR2 (germline): MGHDK, SYGVNS. There are 14 residues in the CDR3. After removal of 6 bases from V and 8 bases from J, the junction contained 10 bases not matched to a gene. The CDR3 DNA is TGTGCCAGCAGGGGACAGGTTTCTCCTGCTACGCAGTATTTT. It encodes CASRGQVSPATQYF. Full variable domain (remainder filled in from reference TRBV25-1 and TRBJ2-3): EADIYQTPRYLVIGTGKKITLECSQTMGHDKMYWYQQDPGMELHLIHYSYGVNSTEKGDLSSESTVSRIRTEHFPLTLESARPSHTSQYLCASRGQVSPATQYFGPGTRLTVL.

The count of this clone is one. The CDR3 DNA is TGTGCCAGCAGTTACCAGGGACTAGCGGGAGAGACCCAGTACTTC. Translation: CASSYQGLAGETQYF. V usage is TRBV6-5 and J usage is TRBJ2-5, with 12 bases aligning to TRBD2. CDR1 and CDR2 (germline): MNHEY, SVGAGI. The CDR3 has 15 amino acids. The V and J ends lost 2 bases and 4 bases, in that order; junction bases with no gene match: 2.

The rearrangement uses TRBV11-2 and TRBJ2-7; 7 positions match TRBD1. Germline lookup yields CDR1 SGHAT and CDR2 FQNNGV. The CDR3 totals 14 residues. V shed 4 bases and J 3 bases; nucleotides not matched to a gene: 6. The CDR3 protein is CASSYRGHNYEQYF. CDR3 DNA sequence: TGTGCCAGCAGCTACAGGGGACACAACTACGAGCAGTACTTC.